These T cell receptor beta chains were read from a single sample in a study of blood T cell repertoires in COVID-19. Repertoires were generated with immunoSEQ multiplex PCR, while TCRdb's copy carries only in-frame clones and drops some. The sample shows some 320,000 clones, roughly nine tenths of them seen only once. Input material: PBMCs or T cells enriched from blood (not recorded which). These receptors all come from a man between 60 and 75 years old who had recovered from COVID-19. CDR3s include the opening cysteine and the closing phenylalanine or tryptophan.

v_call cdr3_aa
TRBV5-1 CASSFESRGPYEQYF
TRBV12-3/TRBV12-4 CASSFPGPGPQHF
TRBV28 CASSLGTSLETQYF
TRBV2 CASSTGGTHYEQYF
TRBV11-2 CASSLKARGTTEAFF
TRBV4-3 CASSQAPYGQGALSAEAFF
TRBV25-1 CASSEKGLAGAGELFF
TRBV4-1 CASSQGGVGNTIYF
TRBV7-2 CASSPTYSRGNYEQYF
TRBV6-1 CASSEWEGSPEAFF
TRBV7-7 CASSQTSGRSAIRFF
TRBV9 CASSPRRGSSYNEQFF
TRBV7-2 CASRGTGVTGELFF
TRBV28 CASSTDRVYEQYF
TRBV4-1 CASSLGSSYNSPLHF
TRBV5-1 CASSLGGHEQYF
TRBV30 CAWSSGRAEQYF
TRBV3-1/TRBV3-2 CASNTGFSNQPQHF
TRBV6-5 CASGTVNNSPLHF
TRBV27 CASSSTPPTSGLYNEQFF
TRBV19 CASLAGGAYTGELFF
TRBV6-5 CASSLQGAVTGELFF
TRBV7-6 CASSPPRGLRETQYF
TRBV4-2 CASSQGNAENTEAFF
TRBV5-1 CASKRQKNTEAFF
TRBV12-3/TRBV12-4 CASTAGGLETQYF
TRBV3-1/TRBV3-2 CASSQKRPRWRGLDLGDTQYF
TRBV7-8 CASSPANREAFF
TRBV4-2 CASSQDFFRGDQPQHF
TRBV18 CASSQRTVRGTEAFF
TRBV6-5 CASGLAGGSNEQFF
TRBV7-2 CASSSANTGELFF
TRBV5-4 CASSQSSTDTQYF
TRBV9 CASKPGLAGETQYF
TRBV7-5 CARSSRFVGVRGNSPLHF
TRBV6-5 CASRLTANYGYTF
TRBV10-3 CAISWDTYNYGYTF
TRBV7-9 CASSFRTGPGELFF
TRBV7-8 CASSQGGSNQPQHF
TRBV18 CASSQGRGNEKLFF
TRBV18 CASSNRGQGSSNTEAFF
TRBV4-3 CASSQDRRSGNTIYF
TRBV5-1 CASSSDGNYGYTF
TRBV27 CASSDRVDQPQHF
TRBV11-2 CASSSTGVSAYGYTF
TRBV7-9 CASSSTPGLAGPSYEQYF
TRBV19 CASSPSTDTQYF
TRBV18 CASSSDRGHDEQYF